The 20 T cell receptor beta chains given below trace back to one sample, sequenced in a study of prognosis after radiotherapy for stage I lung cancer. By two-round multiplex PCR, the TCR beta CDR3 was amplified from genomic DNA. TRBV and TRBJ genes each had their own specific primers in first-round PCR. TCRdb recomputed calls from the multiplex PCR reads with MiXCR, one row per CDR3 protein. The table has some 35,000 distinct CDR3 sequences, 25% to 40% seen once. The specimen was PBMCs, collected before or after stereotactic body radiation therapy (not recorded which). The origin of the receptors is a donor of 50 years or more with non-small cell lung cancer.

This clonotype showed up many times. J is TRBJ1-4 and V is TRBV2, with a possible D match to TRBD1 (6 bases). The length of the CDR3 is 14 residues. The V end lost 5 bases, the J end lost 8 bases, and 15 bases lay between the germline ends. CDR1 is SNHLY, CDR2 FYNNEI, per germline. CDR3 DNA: TGTGCCAGCAGTTCCCGGGGGGGCGTCGAAAAACTGTTTTTT. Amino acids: CASSSRGGVEKLFF.

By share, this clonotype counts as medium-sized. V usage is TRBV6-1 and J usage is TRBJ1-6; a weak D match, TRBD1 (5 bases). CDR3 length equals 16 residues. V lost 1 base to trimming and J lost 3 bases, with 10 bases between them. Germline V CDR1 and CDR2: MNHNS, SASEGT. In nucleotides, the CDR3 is TGTGCCAGCAGTGAAGTGGCAGGGCTCTATAATTCACCCCTCCACTTT. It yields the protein CASSEVAGLYNSPLHF.

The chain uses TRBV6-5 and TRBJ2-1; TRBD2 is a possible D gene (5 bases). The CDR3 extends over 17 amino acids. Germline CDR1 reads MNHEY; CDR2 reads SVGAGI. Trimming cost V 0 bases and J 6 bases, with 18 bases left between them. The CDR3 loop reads CASSYSIWLAATNEQFF. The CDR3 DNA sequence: TGTGCCAGCAGTTACTCGATTTGGCTAGCTGCTACCAATGAGCAGTTCTTC.

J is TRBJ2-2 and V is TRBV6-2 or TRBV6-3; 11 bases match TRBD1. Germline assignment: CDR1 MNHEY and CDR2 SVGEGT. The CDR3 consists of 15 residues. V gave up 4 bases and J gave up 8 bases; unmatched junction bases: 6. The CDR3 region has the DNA TGTGCCAGCAGTTTGTGGGACAGGGGGGAAGGGGAGCTGTTTTTT. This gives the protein CASSLWDRGEGELFF.

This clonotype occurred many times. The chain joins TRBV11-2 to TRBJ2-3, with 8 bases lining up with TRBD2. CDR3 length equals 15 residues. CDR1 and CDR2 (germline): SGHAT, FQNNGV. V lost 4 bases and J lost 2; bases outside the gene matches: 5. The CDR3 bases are TGTGCCAGCAGCTGGGGCGGGGGGCCCACAGATACGCAGTATTTT. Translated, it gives CASSWGGGPTDTQYF.

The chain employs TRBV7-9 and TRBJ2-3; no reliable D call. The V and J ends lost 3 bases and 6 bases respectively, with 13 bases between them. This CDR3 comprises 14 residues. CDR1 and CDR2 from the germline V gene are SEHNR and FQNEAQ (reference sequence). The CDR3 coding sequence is TGTGCCAGCAGCTTGGGGTCCCCCAGGGATACGCAGTATTTT. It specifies CASSLGSPRDTQYF.

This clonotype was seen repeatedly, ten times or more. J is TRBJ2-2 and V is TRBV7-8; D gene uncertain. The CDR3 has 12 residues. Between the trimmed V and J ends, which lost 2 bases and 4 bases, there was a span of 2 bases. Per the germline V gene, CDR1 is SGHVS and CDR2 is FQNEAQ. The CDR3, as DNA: TGTGCCAGCAGCTTAAGCACCGGGGAGCTGTTTTTT. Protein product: CASSLSTGELFF.

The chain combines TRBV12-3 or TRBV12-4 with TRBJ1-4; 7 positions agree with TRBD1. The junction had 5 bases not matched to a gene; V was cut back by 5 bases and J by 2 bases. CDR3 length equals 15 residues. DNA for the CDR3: TGTGCCAGCAGTACCACAGGGGTGACTAATGAAAAACTGTTTTTT. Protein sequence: CASSTTGVTNEKLFF.

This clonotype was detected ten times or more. In DNA, the CDR3 is TGTGCCAGCAGCCGAGCGACGGTAGGGTTGGGGAATGAGCAGTTCTTC. It encodes CASSRATVGLGNEQFF. The rearrangement joins TRBV12-3 or TRBV12-4 to TRBJ2-1; D remains unclear. V lost 6 bases and J lost 7, with 22 bases in between. CDR3 length: 16 residues.

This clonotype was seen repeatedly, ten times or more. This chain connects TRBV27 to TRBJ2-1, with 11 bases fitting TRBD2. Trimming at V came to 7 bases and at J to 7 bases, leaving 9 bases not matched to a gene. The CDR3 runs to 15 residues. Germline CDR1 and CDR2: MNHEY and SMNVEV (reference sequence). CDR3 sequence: CASNHISGGANEQFF. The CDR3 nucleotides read TGTGCCAGCAATCACATTAGCGGGGGGGCAAATGAGCAGTTCTTC.

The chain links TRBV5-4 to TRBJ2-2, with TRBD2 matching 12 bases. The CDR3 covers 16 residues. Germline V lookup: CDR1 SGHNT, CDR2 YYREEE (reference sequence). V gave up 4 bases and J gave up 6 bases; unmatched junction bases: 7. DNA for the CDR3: TGTGCCAGCAGCCCCCTAGCGGGGGGGGGTCCCGGGGAGCTGTTTTTT. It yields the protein CASSPLAGGGPGELFF.

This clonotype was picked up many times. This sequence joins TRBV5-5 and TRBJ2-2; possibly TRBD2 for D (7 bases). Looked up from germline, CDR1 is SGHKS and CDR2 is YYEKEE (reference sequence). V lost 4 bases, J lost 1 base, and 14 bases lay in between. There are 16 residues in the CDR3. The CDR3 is CASSRVGGQNTGELFF. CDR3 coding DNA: TGTGCCAGCAGCCGCGTCGGGGGGCAGAACACCGGGGAGCTGTTTTTT.

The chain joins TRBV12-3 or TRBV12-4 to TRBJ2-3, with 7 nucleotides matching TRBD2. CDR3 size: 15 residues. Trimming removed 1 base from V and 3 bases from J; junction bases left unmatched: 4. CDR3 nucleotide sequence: TGTGCCAGCAGTTTAGAGTGGCGGGGGACAGATACGCAGTATTTT. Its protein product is CASSLEWRGTDTQYF.

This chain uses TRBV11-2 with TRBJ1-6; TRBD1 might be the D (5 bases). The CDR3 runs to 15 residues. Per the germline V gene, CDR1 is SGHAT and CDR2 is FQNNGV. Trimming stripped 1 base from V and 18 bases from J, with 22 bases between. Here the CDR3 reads CASSLGEWGNSPSHF. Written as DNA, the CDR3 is TGTGCCAGCAGCTTAGGCGAGTGGGGCAATTCACCCTCCCACTTT.

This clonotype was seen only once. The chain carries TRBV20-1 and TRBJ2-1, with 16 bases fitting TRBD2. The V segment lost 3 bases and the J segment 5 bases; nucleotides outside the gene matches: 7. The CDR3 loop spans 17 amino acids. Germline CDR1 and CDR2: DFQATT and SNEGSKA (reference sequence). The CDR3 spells CSARSGLAGGGHNEQFF. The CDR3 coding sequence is TGCAGTGCTAGGTCGGGACTAGCGGGGGGGGGCCACAATGAGCAGTTCTTC.

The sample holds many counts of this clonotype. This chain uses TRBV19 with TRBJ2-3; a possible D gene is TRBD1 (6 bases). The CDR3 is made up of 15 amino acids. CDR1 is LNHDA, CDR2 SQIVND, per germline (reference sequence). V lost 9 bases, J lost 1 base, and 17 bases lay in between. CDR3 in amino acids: CASRNRAGGTDTQYF. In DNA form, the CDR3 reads TGTGCCAGCAGGAACAGGGCGGGTGGCACAGATACGCAGTATTTT.

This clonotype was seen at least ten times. DNA of the CDR3: TGCAGTGCCACGCACACGGGGGGGGTCCAGCCCCAGCATTTT. This translates into CSATHTGGVQPQHF. The chain uses TRBV20-1 and TRBJ1-5, with D possibly being TRBD1 (5 bases). Germline V gives CDR1 DFQATT, CDR2 SNEGSKA (reference sequence). The CDR3 runs to 14 residues. V shed 6 bases and J shed 7 bases, with 19 bases lying between them.

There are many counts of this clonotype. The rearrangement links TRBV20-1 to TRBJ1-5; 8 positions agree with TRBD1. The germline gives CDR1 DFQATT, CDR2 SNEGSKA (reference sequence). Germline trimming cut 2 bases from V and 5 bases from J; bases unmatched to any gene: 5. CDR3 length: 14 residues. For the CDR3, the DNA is TGCAGTGCTAGAAGGGGACAGGCCGATCAGCCCCAGCATTTT. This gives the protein CSARRGQADQPQHF.

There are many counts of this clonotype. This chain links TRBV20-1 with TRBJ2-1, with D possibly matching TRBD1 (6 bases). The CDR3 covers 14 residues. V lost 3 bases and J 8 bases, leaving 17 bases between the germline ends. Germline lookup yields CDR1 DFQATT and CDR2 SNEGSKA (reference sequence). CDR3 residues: CSASGDMTRDEQFF. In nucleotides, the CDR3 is TGCAGTGCTAGTGGGGACATGACAAGGGATGAGCAGTTCTTC.

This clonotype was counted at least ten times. CDR3 sequence: CASTPTSGGAGEQFF. CDR3 nucleotides: TGTGCCAGCACCCCAACTAGCGGGGGGGCAGGTGAGCAGTTCTTC. The J gene is TRBJ2-1, the V gene TRBV12-3 or TRBV12-4; 13 bases are shared with TRBD2. This CDR3 comprises 15 residues. Trimming at V came to 7 bases and at J to 9 bases, leaving 9 bases not matched to a gene.